The 28 T cell receptor beta chains below were found in one sample sequenced in a study of control samples from healthy donors and cancer patients. Assay: immunoSEQ multiplex PCR; the TCRdb copy retains only in-frame clones and omits some. This sample has about 42,000 clones; roughly 85% occur once, and the top ten carry about half. Sample: blood. The receptor set was obtained from a man in his sixties in good health.

The chain uses TRBV19 and TRBJ1-1; no definite D call. V gave up 7 bases and J gave up 0 bases, with 15 bases separating them. The germline CDR1 and CDR2 sequences are LNHDA and SQIVND (reference sequence). The CDR3 is 15 amino acids. The CDR3 nucleotides read TGTGCCAGTACCCAATCGGGCAATTTGAACACTGAAGCTTTCTTT. Translated, it gives CASTQSGNLNTEAFF. Filled out from reference TRBV19 and TRBJ1-1, the complete variable domain reads DGGITQSPKYLFRKEGQNVTLSCEQNLNHDAMYWYRQDPGQGLRLIYYSQIVNDFQKGDIAEGYSVSREKKESFPLTVTSAQKNPTAFYLCASTQSGNLNTEAFFGQGTRLTVV.

The gene calls are TRBV5-1 and TRBJ1-1; no definite D call. The germline V gene encodes CDR1 SGHRS and CDR2 YFSETQ. V dropped 2 bases and J dropped 5 bases, with 16 bases sitting between them. The CDR3 spans 15 residues. The CDR3 sequence is CASSFARIGDTEAFF. The CDR3 nucleotides are TGCGCCAGCAGCTTCGCCAGGATCGGCGATACTGAAGCTTTCTTT.

Only a few counts were recorded for this clone. This rearrangement joins TRBV5-6 to TRBJ2-7; D may be TRBD1 (6 bases). Trimming left V 2 bases short and J 6 bases short, with 6 bases between. Germline CDR1 SGHDT, CDR2 YYEEEE. The CDR3 runs to 11 residues. The CDR3 spells CASSFRGEQYF. CDR3 bases: TGTGCCAGCAGCTTCAGGGGCGAGCAGTACTTC.

The rearrangement joins TRBV9 to TRBJ1-4; tentative D call: TRBD1 (6 bases). From germline, CDR1 is SGDLS and CDR2 YYNGEE. V was trimmed by 0 bases and J by 6 bases, leaving 15 bases between them. CDR3 size: 16 residues. Here the CDR3 reads CASSVGYGGRDEKLFF. The CDR3 DNA sequence: TGTGCCAGCAGCGTAGGTTATGGGGGGCGCGATGAAAAACTGTTTTTT.

The genes are TRBV11-2 and TRBJ1-2, with D maybe TRBD1 (5 bases). Trimming pared 1 base from V and 8 bases from J, leaving 14 bases between. CDR1 and CDR2 (germline): SGHAT, FQNNGV. The CDR3 covers 14 residues. CDR3: CASSLVGSGRGYTF. DNA of the CDR3: TGTGCCAGCAGCTTAGTCGGCTCAGGGCGGGGCTACACCTTC.

The chain uses TRBV7-2 and TRBJ2-7, with 8 bases fitting TRBD2. V trimming: 5 bases; J trimming: 2 bases; junction bases outside the gene matches: 11. The CDR3 extends over 16 amino acids. Germline values: CDR1 SGHTA, CDR2 FQGNSA. The CDR3 nucleotides are TGTGCCAGCAGCCTTAGCGGGGCCGGGACCACCTACGAGCAGTACTTC. Amino acids: CASSLSGAGTTYEQYF. Full variable domain (rest looked up from reference TRBV7-2 and TRBJ2-7): GAGVSQSPSNKVTEKGKDVELRCDPISGHTALYWYRQSLGQGLEFLIYFQGNSAPDKSGLPSDRFSAERTGGSVSTLTIQRTQQEDSAVYLCASSLSGAGTTYEQYFGPGTRLTVT.

In this sample, this clone turned up a few times. The J gene is TRBJ1-4, the V gene TRBV14; 9 bases match TRBD1. V was pared by 4 bases and J by 3 bases, with 3 bases of the junction left unmatched. This CDR3 region has 15 residues. Germline V CDR1 and CDR2: SGHDN, FVKESK. The CDR3 loop is CASSPGQGPNEKLFF. The CDR3 DNA reads TGTGCCAGCAGCCCAGGACAGGGGCCTAATGAAAAACTGTTTTTT.

In this sample, this clone turned up many times. CDR3 in amino acids: CASFPGQDSYGYTF. The DNA for the CDR3 is TGTGCCAGCTTTCCGGGACAGGATTCCTATGGCTACACCTTC. This sequence joins TRBV2 and TRBJ1-2; 8 bases are a match to TRBD1. The J segment lost 4 bases and the V segment lost 8 bases, leaving 9 bases of the junction unmatched. The CDR3 spans 14 residues. Germline V gene lookup returns CDR1 SNHLY and CDR2 FYNNEI.

The chain has TRBV18 and TRBJ2-1, with a tentative D call TRBD1 (6 bases). This CDR3 spans 15 amino acids. CDR1 is KGHSH and CDR2 is LQKENI in the germline V gene. V was cut by 3 bases and J by 0 bases, with 9 bases left in between. CDR3 coding DNA: TGTGCCAGCTCACCCAGACAGGCCTCCTACAATGAGCAGTTCTTC. Encoded protein: CASSPRQASYNEQFF.

The count of this clone is one. The V gene is TRBV7-9, the J gene TRBJ2-1, with TRBD2 identical over 13 bases. Germline lookup yields CDR1 SEHNR and CDR2 FQNEAQ (reference sequence). This CDR3 is 16 amino acids long. V shed 1 base, J shed 9 bases, and the junction held 6 bases outside the gene matches. CDR3 bases: TGTGCCAGCAGCTTAGAGCCACTAGCGGGAGGGCTTGAGCAGTTCTTC. Translating gives CASSLEPLAGGLEQFF.

The chain has TRBV6-2 or TRBV6-3 and TRBJ2-1; 9 bases line up with TRBD2. The trim removed 4 bases at V and 3 bases at J, leaving 13 bases unmatched. Germline CDR1 is MNHEY and CDR2 is SVGEGT. CDR3 length: 18 amino acids. CDR3 protein: CASSSGDLAGEGYNEQFF. DNA for the CDR3: TGTGCCAGCAGTTCGGGGGATTTAGCGGGAGAGGGCTACAATGAGCAGTTCTTC.

This clone has only a few counts. The rearrangement uses TRBV14 and TRBJ2-2; 9 bases are shared with TRBD1. This CDR3 is 17 amino acids long. Losses at the gene ends were 3 bases for V and 5 bases for J; bases not matched to a gene: 10. Germline CDR1 reads SGHDN; CDR2 reads FVKESK. For the CDR3, the DNA is TGTGCCAGCAGCCAGGGGACAGGGAGGTTCGGAACCGGGGAGCTGTTTTTT. Its protein product is CASSQGTGRFGTGELFF.

This chain connects TRBV5-8 to TRBJ2-1; D uncertain. Between the trimmed V and J ends, which lost 4 bases and 7 bases, there was a span of 9 bases. There are 12 residues in the CDR3. The V gene's germline CDR1 is SGHTS and CDR2 YDEGEE. The CDR3 bases are TGTGCCAGCAGCCTATTCAGGAATGAGCAGTTCTTC. It encodes CASSLFRNEQFF.

This chain links TRBV4-3 with TRBJ2-3; 11 nucleotides line up with TRBD2. CDR3 length: 16 residues. Germline loops: CDR1 LGHNA, CDR2 YSLEER. The J segment lost 5 bases and the V segment lost 1 base, leaving 5 bases of the junction unmatched. The CDR3 DNA reads as TGCGCCAGCAGCCAAGGAGGGACTAGCGGTCAAGATACGCAGTATTTT. It encodes CASSQGGTSGQDTQYF.

The chain uses TRBV7-2 and TRBJ2-7, with 9 bases that match TRBD1. Per the germline V gene, CDR1 is SGHTA and CDR2 is FQGNSA. This CDR3 is 16 amino acids long. V lost 5 bases to trimming and J lost 5 bases; unmatched junction nucleotides: 13. CDR3 loop: CASSPSDRGTFNEQYF. CDR3 nucleotides: TGTGCCAGCAGCCCCTCGGACAGGGGAACTTTCAACGAGCAGTACTTC. Full variable domain (remainder filled in from reference TRBV7-2 and TRBJ2-7): GAGVSQSPSNKVTEKGKDVELRCDPISGHTALYWYRQSLGQGLEFLIYFQGNSAPDKSGLPSDRFSAERTGGSVSTLTIQRTQQEDSAVYLCASSPSDRGTFNEQYFGPGTRLTVT.

The chain carries TRBV14 and TRBJ2-2; no clear D gene. From germline, CDR1 is SGHDN and CDR2 FVKESK. The CDR3 covers 13 residues. Trimming removed 3 bases from V and 6 bases from J, with 8 bases in between. CDR3 amino acids: CASSQGWAGELFF. CDR3 coding DNA: TGTGCCAGCAGCCAGGGTTGGGCCGGGGAGCTGTTTTTT.

The chain is built from TRBV15 and TRBJ2-7, with 10 bases fitting TRBD2. The CDR3 is made up of 14 amino acids. V lost 1 base and J lost 6; bases outside the gene matches: 3. From germline, CDR1 is LNHNV and CDR2 YYDKDF (reference sequence). CDR3 sequence: CATSRGLAGVEQYF. CDR3 in DNA: TGTGCCACCAGCAGAGGTCTAGCGGGAGTCGAGCAGTACTTC.

This clone was seen just once. The rearrangement uses TRBV24-1 and TRBJ2-2; TRBD1 matches at 9 bases. This CDR3 is 17 amino acids long. Germline trimming cut 4 bases from V and 5 bases from J; bases unmatched to any gene: 10. The germline V gene has CDR1 KGHDR and CDR2 SFDVKD. The chain's CDR3 is CATSDPLQGALTGELFF. In DNA, the CDR3 is TGTGCCACCAGTGACCCCCTACAGGGGGCGTTGACCGGGGAGCTGTTTTTT.

Only a few counts were recorded for this clone. This chain uses TRBV28 with TRBJ2-5; TRBD2 aligns across 11 bases. This CDR3 spans 15 amino acids. CDR1 MDHEN and CDR2 SYDVKM come from the germline V gene. Trimming at V came to 2 bases and at J to 2 bases, leaving 1 base not matched to a gene. The CDR3 loop reads CASSLTSGGQETQYF. In DNA, the CDR3 is TGTGCCAGCAGTTTAACTAGCGGGGGACAAGAGACCCAGTACTTC.

The V and J genes are TRBV6-1 and TRBJ2-1; TRBD1 or TRBD2 may be the D gene (7 bases each). The CDR3 totals 16 residues. Germline values: CDR1 MNHNS, CDR2 SASEGT. Deletions cut 4 bases from V and 3 bases from J, with 16 bases between. As DNA, the CDR3 is TGTGCCAGCAGTGGGGAGGGGACAGTGCGCTACAATGAGCAGTTCTTC. It specifies CASSGEGTVRYNEQFF.

V gene TRBV25-1 combines with J gene TRBJ2-3; D gene uncertain. This CDR3 is built from 13 residues. The ends were cut back, 1 base at V and 0 bases at J, with 2 bases in the middle. CDR1 and CDR2 from the germline V gene are MGHDK and SYGVNS. This chain's CDR3 is CASSELSTDTQYF. The CDR3 nucleotides are TGTGCCAGCAGTGAATTGAGCACAGATACGCAGTATTTT.

This chain's CDR3 is CASTRSTALLNQPQHF. The CDR3, as DNA: TGTGCCAGTACCCGATCGACAGCCTTACTCAATCAGCCCCAGCATTTT. The chain combines TRBV19 with TRBJ1-5, with D tentatively TRBD1 (5 bases). V was shortened by 7 bases and J by 3 bases, with 19 bases between the two germline ends. The CDR3 has 16 residues. Germline V gene sequence: CDR1 LNHDA, CDR2 SQIVND (reference sequence).

The rearrangement uses TRBV6-5 and TRBJ1-1; the D is unclear. Germline V gene lookup returns CDR1 MNHEY and CDR2 SVGAGI. CDR3 length equals 13 residues. The V gene lost 6 bases and the J gene lost 3 bases, with 11 bases spanning the gap. The CDR3, as DNA: TGTGCCAGCAGACTGTACGGGGACACTGAAGCTTTCTTT. Translating gives CASRLYGDTEAFF.

The chain has TRBV7-2 and TRBJ2-2; 11 bases align to TRBD2. Germline V gene data show CDR1 as SGHTA and CDR2 as FQGNSA. V was clipped by 5 bases and J by 7 bases; unmatched bases: 9. CDR3 length equals 16 residues. The CDR3 DNA sequence: TGTGCCAGCAGCCCACGTAGCGGGGGGGCCGTCGGGGAGCTGTTTTTT. Protein sequence: CASSPRSGGAVGELFF.

The V call is TRBV29-1, the J call TRBJ1-1, with 7 bases that match TRBD1. V lost 6 bases to trimming and J lost 2 bases; unmatched junction nucleotides: 3. CDR3 length: 12 amino acids. The germline V gene encodes CDR1 SQVTM and CDR2 ANQGSEA. This chain's CDR3 is CSVTGPNTEAFF. As DNA, the CDR3 is TGCAGCGTGACAGGGCCCAACACTGAAGCTTTCTTT.

V usage is TRBV6-6 and J usage is TRBJ2-7; D unresolved. The ends were cut back, 9 bases at V and 3 bases at J, with 9 bases in the middle. The germline CDR1 and CDR2 sequences are MNHNY and SVGAGI (reference sequence). The CDR3 length is 11 residues. The CDR3 region is CASNSDYEQYF. The DNA for the CDR3 is TGTGCCAGTAACTCCGACTACGAGCAGTACTTC.

The chain couples TRBV7-9 to TRBJ2-2; D is ambiguous. This CDR3 contains 14 residues. V was shortened by 9 bases and J by 0 bases, with 11 bases between the two germline ends. The V gene's germline CDR1 is SEHNR and CDR2 FQNEAQ (reference sequence). CDR3 amino acids: CASKTTTNTGELFF. CDR3 nucleotides: TGTGCCAGTAAGACAACGACGAACACCGGGGAGCTGTTTTTT.

The J gene is TRBJ2-6, the V gene TRBV19; possible D gene TRBD1, 6 bases. There are 16 residues in the CDR3. Trimming left V 6 bases short and J 4 bases short, with 16 bases between. Germline assignment: CDR1 LNHDA and CDR2 SQIVND (reference sequence). The CDR3 region has the DNA TGTGCCAGTAGCCAGAAAACAGGGTCCGGGGCCAACGTCCTGACTTTC. Protein product: CASSQKTGSGANVLTF. The variable domain in full, completed from reference TRBV19 and TRBJ2-6, reads DGGITQSPKYLFRKEGQNVTLSCEQNLNHDAMYWYRQDPGQGLRLIYYSQIVNDFQKGDIAEGYSVSREKKESFPLTVTSAQKNPTAFYLCASSQKTGSGANVLTFGAGSRLTVL.